This is a list of T cell receptor beta chains from one sample in a study of T cell repertoires in cytomegalovirus infection. TCRdb called the reads again in MiXCR, with one record for every CDR3 protein. This table has about 160,000 distinct CDR3 sequences, 20% to 25% appearing once. These receptors' antigens are unknown. The input for sequencing was CD8+ T cells from cultured PBMCs, taken from culture after CMV antigen stimulation. The receptors were gathered from a human donor in good health (CMV status not recorded). Some clones in this sample may be carry-over from other donors' samples. The CDR3 runs from the conserved cysteine through the conserved F or W. D genes are given only for firm matches. Only part of the rows carry a size: once, few, many, or a class if the clone is expanded.

j_call v_call d_call clone_size cdr3_aa cdr3_nt
TRBJ2-5 TRBV4-1 TRBD2 many CASSQEGRGISQETQYF TGCGCCAGCAGCCAAGAAGGGCGGGGGATATCACAAGAGACCCAGTACTTC
TRBJ2-3 TRBV7-2 NA NA CASSFPLASRTDTQYF TGTGCCAGCAGCTTCCCCCTGGCTAGCAGGACAGATACGCAGTATTTT
TRBJ2-2 TRBV11-2 NA NA CASIQDTGELFF TGTGCCAGCATCCAGGACACCGGGGAGCTGTTTTTT
TRBJ2-2 TRBV7-2 NA few CASSFPLQAGRFSGELFF TGTGCCAGCAGCTTCCCCCTCCAGGCAGGGAGGTTTTCCGGGGAGCTGTTTTTT
TRBJ1-1 TRBV5-1 NA NA CASSLSFMGLGDTEAFF TGCGCCAGCAGCTTGTCCTTTATGGGGCTGGGGGACACTGAAGCTTTCTTT
TRBJ2-1 TRBV24-1 NA NA CATSDWLDNEQFF TGTGCCACCAGTGATTGGTTGGACAATGAGCAGTTCTTC
TRBJ1-5 TRBV7-8 NA few CASSYYRENQPQHF TGTGCCAGCAGCTACTACAGGGAGAATCAGCCCCAGCATTTT
TRBJ2-7 TRBV7-2 NA few CASSPRSGIPYEQYF TGTGCCAGCAGCCCTCGGTCTGGGATCCCCTACGAGCAGTACTTC
TRBJ2-7 TRBV19 NA few CASSPSQMYEQYF TGTGCCAGTAGTCCTTCACAGATGTACGAGCAGTACTTC
TRBJ2-1 TRBV7-8 TRBD2 NA CASSLLAGGGNEQFF TGTGCCAGCAGCTTACTAGCGGGGGGGGGGAATGAGCAGTTCTTC
TRBJ2-2 TRBV19 TRBD2 few CASRVLAGGTGELFF TGTGCCAGTAGGGTCCTAGCGGGGGGAACCGGGGAGCTGTTTTTT
TRBJ2-7 TRBV7-8 TRBD2 few CASSPGTKMEQYF TGTGCCAGCAGCCCAGGGACTAAAATGGAGCAGTACTTC
TRBJ2-7 TRBV6-2/TRBV6-3 NA few CASEGRQTYEQYF TGTGCCAGCGAAGGACGGCAAACCTACGAGCAGTACTTC
TRBJ1-5 TRBV6-2/TRBV6-3 NA few CASSYSGSYNQPQHF TGTGCCAGCAGTTACTCGGGAAGTTACAATCAGCCCCAGCATTTT
TRBJ1-5 TRBV7-2 NA few CASSPPGRNQPQHF TGTGCCAGCAGCCCACCTGGGAGAAATCAGCCCCAGCATTTT
TRBJ2-7 TRBV7-8 NA few CASSLAPLYEQYF TGTGCCAGCAGCTTAGCTCCTCTCTACGAGCAGTACTTC
TRBJ2-7 TRBV4-2 NA NA CASSQELGAPYEQYF TGTGCCAGCAGCCAAGAATTGGGGGCCCCCTACGAGCAGTACTTC
TRBJ2-1 TRBV4-1 NA few CASSQGAGDEQFF TGCGCCAGCAGCCAAGGGGCCGGGGATGAGCAGTTCTTC
TRBJ2-5 TRBV7-9 NA many CASASMEETQYF TGTGCCAGTGCCTCTATGGAAGAGACCCAGTACTTC
TRBJ2-1 TRBV9 NA once CASQAGDSSYNEQFF TGTGCCAGCCAGGCCGGGGATAGCTCCTACAATGAGCAGTTCTTC
TRBJ1-3 TRBV5-4 TRBD1 few CASSRDRGSGNTIYF TGTGCCAGCAGCAGGGACAGGGGCTCTGGAAACACCATATATTTT
TRBJ2-1 TRBV25-1 NA NA CASTGLSYNEQFF TGTGCCAGCACCGGCTTATCCTACAATGAGCAGTTCTTC